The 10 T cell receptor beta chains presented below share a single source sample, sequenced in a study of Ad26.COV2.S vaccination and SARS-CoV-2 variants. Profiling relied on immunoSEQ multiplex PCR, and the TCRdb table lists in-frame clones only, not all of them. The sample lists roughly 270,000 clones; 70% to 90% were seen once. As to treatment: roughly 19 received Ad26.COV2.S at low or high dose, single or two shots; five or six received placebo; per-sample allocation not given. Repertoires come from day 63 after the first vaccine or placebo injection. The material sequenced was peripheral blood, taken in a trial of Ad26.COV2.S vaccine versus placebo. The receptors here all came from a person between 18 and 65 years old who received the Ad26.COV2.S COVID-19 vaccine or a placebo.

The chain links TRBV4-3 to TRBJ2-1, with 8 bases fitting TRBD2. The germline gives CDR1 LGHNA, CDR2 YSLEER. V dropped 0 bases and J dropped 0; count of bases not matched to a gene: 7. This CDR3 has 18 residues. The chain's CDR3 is CASSQDLPGTSSYNEQFF. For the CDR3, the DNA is TGCGCCAGCAGCCAAGATTTGCCGGGGACTAGCTCCTACAATGAGCAGTTCTTC.

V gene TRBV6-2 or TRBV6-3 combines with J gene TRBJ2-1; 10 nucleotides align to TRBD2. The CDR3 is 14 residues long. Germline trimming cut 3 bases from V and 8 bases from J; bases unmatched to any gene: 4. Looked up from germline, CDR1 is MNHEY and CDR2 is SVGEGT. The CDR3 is CASSYLAGVHEQFF. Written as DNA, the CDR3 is TGTGCCAGCAGTTATCTAGCGGGAGTCCATGAGCAGTTCTTC.

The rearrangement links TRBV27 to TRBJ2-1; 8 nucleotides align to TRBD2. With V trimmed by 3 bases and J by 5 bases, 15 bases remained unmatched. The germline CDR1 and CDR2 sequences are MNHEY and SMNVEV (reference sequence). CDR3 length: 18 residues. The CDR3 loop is CASSFFYREGGVNNEQFF. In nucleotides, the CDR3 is TGTGCCAGCAGTTTCTTTTATCGGGAGGGTGGTGTGAACAATGAGCAGTTCTTC.

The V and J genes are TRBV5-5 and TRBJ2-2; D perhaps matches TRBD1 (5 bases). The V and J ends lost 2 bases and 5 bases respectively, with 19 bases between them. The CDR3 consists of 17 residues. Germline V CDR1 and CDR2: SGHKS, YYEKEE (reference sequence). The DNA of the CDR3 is TGTGCCAGCAGCTTATCGTTGGAAAGGGGAAGGACCGGGGAGCTGTTTTTT. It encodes CASSLSLERGRTGELFF. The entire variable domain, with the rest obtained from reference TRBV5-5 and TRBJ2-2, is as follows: DAGVTQSPTHLIKTRGQQVTLRCSPISGHKSVSWYQQVLGQGPQFIFQYYEKEERGRGNFPDRFSARQFPNYSSELNVNALLLGDSALYLCASSLSLERGRTGELFFGEGSRLTVL.

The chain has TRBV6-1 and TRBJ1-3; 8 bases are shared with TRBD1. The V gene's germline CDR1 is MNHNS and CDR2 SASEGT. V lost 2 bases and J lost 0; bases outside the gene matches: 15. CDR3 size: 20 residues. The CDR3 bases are TGTGCCAGCAGTGAAAGGGACAGGAACTTTTACTCCACCTCTGGAAACACCATATATTTT. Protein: CASSERDRNFYSTSGNTIYF.

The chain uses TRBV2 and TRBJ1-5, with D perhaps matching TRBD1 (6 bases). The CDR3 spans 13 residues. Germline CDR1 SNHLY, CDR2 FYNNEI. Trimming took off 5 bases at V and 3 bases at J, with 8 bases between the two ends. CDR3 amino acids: CASSRDINQPQHF. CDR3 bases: TGTGCCAGCAGTCGGGACATCAATCAGCCCCAGCATTTT.

CDR3 nucleotides: TGTGCCAGCTCACCAGGGGCTTTAGCGAACACTGAAGCTTTCTTT. As protein: CASSPGALANTEAFF. This chain links TRBV18 with TRBJ1-1; maybe TRBD1 (5 bases). The germline V and J ends were trimmed by 2 bases and 1 base, with 11 bases remaining between them. The CDR3 totals 15 residues. Per germline, CDR1 KGHSH and CDR2 LQKENI.

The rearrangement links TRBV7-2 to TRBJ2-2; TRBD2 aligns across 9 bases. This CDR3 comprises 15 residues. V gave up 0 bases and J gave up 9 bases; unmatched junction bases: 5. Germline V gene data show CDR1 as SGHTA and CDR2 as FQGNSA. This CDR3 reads CASSLATSSGRELFF. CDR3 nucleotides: TGTGCCAGCAGCTTAGCAACGTCTAGCGGGAGGGAGCTGTTTTTT.

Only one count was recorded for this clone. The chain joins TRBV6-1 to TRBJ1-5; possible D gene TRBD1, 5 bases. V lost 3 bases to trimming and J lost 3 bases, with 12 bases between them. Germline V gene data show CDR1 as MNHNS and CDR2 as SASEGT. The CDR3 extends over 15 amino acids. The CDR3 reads CASSDNRGDNQPQHF. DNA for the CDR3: TGTGCCAGCAGTGACAACCGGGGGGACAATCAGCCCCAGCATTTT.

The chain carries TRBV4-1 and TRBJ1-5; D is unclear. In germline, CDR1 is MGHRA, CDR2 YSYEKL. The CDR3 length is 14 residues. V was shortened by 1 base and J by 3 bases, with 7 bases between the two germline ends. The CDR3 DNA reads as TGCGCCAGCAGCCAAGCTCCATTCAATCAGCCCCAGCATTTT. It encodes CASSQAPFNQPQHF.